A single sample is the source of the 8 T cell receptor beta chains below, sequenced in a study of Tregs in tolerant kidney transplant recipients. The table came from immunoSEQ multiplex PCR; TCRdb's copy has only in-frame clones and leaves some out. The data contain about 90,000 clones, over 85% of them singletons. Mixed chimerism was transient after nonmyeloablative marrow transplants from related graft donors. The sample here was CD4+ T cells from blood (PBMCs), taken 12 months after the transplant. These receptor sequences come from a human patient who received a combined kidney and bone marrow transplant. Among the T cells, some may be from the graft donor.

The chain uses TRBV29-1 and TRBJ1-3, with a possible D match to TRBD1 (6 bases). Trimming left V 4 bases short and J 8 bases short, with 12 bases between. CDR3 length equals 12 residues. CDR1 is SQVTM, CDR2 ANQGSEA, per germline. The CDR3 DNA reads TGCAGCGTTGGGGGGCCCGGAGACACCATATATTTT. It yields the protein CSVGGPGDTIYF.

The chain links TRBV15 to TRBJ1-3; D is ambiguous. The germline V gene encodes CDR1 LNHNV and CDR2 YYDKDF (reference sequence). V shed 1 base and J shed 0 bases, with 13 bases lying between them. The CDR3 consists of 17 residues. The DNA of the CDR3 is TGTGCCACCAGCAGAGGGGCACAAGGCCCCTCTGGAAACACCATATATTTT. This sequence encodes CATSRGAQGPSGNTIYF.

The chain links TRBV7-2 to TRBJ2-3; D remains unclear. CDR1 is SGHTA, CDR2 FQGNSA, per germline. The CDR3 has 16 amino acids. Trimming took 1 base from V and 2 from J, leaving 13 bases between them. The CDR3 sequence: CASSLVGGMNTDTQYF. The CDR3 DNA reads TGTGCCAGCAGCTTAGTCGGCGGAATGAACACAGATACGCAGTATTTT.

A single count supports this clone. This chain connects TRBV5-4 to TRBJ2-1; D is perhaps TRBD1 (6 bases). Per the germline V gene, CDR1 is SGHNT and CDR2 is YYREEE (reference sequence). The length of the CDR3 is 14 residues. V lost 4 bases and J 4 bases, leaving 12 bases between the germline ends. The CDR3 reads CASSLVGAYNEQFF. In nucleotides, the CDR3 is TGTGCCAGCAGCCTAGTGGGGGCTTACAATGAGCAGTTCTTC.

This chain connects TRBV4-1 to TRBJ2-5; 12 bases line up with TRBD2. Germline assignment: CDR1 MGHRA and CDR2 YSYEKL. The ends lost 4 bases at V and 5 bases at J; junction bases unmatched: 8. There are 16 residues in the CDR3. The chain's CDR3 is CASSLQLAGGPETQYF. For the CDR3, the DNA is TGCGCCAGCAGCCTCCAGCTAGCGGGGGGGCCGGAGACCCAGTACTTC.

V and J are TRBV5-5 and TRBJ2-1, with 8 bases aligning to TRBD2. There are 15 residues in the CDR3. Germline assignment: CDR1 SGHKS and CDR2 YYEKEE (reference sequence). Unmatched junction bases numbered 7, after V lost 0 bases and J lost 8 bases. The DNA for the CDR3 is TGTGCCAGCAGCTTGGGAGCGGGAGATGGCGATGAGCAGTTCTTC. This codes for CASSLGAGDGDEQFF.

The V gene is TRBV11-2, the J gene TRBJ2-5; TRBD2 agrees at 13 bases. The germline CDR1 and CDR2 sequences are SGHAT and FQNNGV. The CDR3 consists of 17 residues. V lost 4 bases and J lost 2; bases outside the gene matches: 7. The chain's CDR3 is CASSSTILAGGQETQYF. In DNA, the CDR3 is TGTGCCAGCAGCTCCACCATACTAGCGGGGGGGCAAGAGACCCAGTACTTC.

The chain employs TRBV18 and TRBJ1-2; possible D gene TRBD1, 5 bases. V was shortened by 5 bases and J by 0 bases, with 7 bases between the two germline ends. Germline assignment: CDR1 KGHSH and CDR2 LQKENI. This CDR3 is built from 13 residues. CDR3: CASSSTANYGYTF. The CDR3 DNA reads as TGTGCCAGCTCATCGACAGCTAACTATGGCTACACCTTC.